The sequence of this TCR beta chain was determined in a study of T cell responses to AZD1222 COVID-19 vaccine. General observations from the study: Sampled repertoires all dated from after the peak T cell response. At study baseline, merely several AZD1222 recipients were seropositive.

Points on this clone: The antigen remains undetermined.

V was clipped by 7 bases and J by 12 bases, with 24 bases between them. The germline V gene encodes CDR1 MDHEN and CDR2 SYDVKM. This CDR3 region has 14 residues. The protocol was immunoSEQ multiplex PCR, while the TCRdb copy is restricted to in-frame clones and leaves out a portion. Found here are 200,000 to 300,000 clones, 90% to 95% of them singletons; the top ten hold roughly 0.51%. The TCR sequence derives from an adult in good health. The material was peripheral blood, obtained on day 0 of AZD1222 vaccination. V gene TRBV28 combines with J gene TRBJ1-2; D is perhaps TRBD1 (5 bases). CDR3 loop: CASTPGSWQGRNTF. As DNA, the CDR3 is TGTGCCAGCACCCCTGGGTCGTGGCAGGGTCGTAACACCTTC.